This TCR beta chain was observed in a study of tumor-infiltrating lymphocytes in primary liver carcinoma. Regarding this clonotype: The junction differs from germline at one of its ends, possibly a read error.

Looked up from germline, CDR1 is SQVTM and CDR2 is ANQGSEA. The length of the CDR3 is 13 residues. Both RNA and DNA were isolated together from around 20-30 mg of bulk tissue that had not been sorted. With a constant-region primer, TCR beta cDNA was made from 450 to 650 ng of total RNA. It was through three nested multiplex PCR rounds of slightly modified ARM-PCR that TCR beta libraries arose. Running around 10 cycles apiece, the first two PCR rounds relied on TRBV1-TRBV30 forward primers together with a C-beta reverse primer. Using its own MiXCR run on the multiplex PCR reads, TCRdb lists one record per CDR3 protein. The table has roughly 91,000 distinct CDR3 sequences, around two thirds seen once; the top ten hold about 9.2%.

This clonotype was sampled from a woman aged 55-70 years with primary liver carcinoma and hepatitis B virus infection. V gene TRBV29-1 combines with J gene TRBJ1-4; 8 bases agree with TRBD1. Sequenced: liver tumor tissue from sampling region 5. Subset defined: tumor region T5, tumor centre. The CDR3 nucleotides are TGCAGCGTTAGACGAGGACAGGGCATTGGACTGTCTTTT. Translating gives CSVRRGQGIGLSF.